The rows below give T cell receptor beta chains drawn from one sample of a study of T cell responses to AZD1222 COVID-19 vaccine. Some clones are missing from TCRdb's copy, which holds only in-frame ones; the method was immunoSEQ multiplex PCR. The table includes around 130,000 clones, 85% to 95% detected once. The material sequenced was peripheral blood, taken on day 0 of AZD1222 vaccination. Every receptor here comes from an adult in good health. The CDR3 runs from the conserved cysteine through the conserved F or W.

v_gene	j_gene	CDR3aa
TRBV2	TRBJ1-4	CASSEEGPYNEKLFF
TRBV6-6	TRBJ1-2	CASSQRAGYYGYTF
TRBV27	TRBJ1-2	CASRGQGIGGYTF
TRBV7-2	TRBJ1-5	CASSQIRTQPQHF
TRBV6-2/TRBV6-3	TRBJ1-2	CASSPTIGYTF
TRBV7-9	TRBJ1-1	CASSFGTVNTEAFF
TRBV29-1	TRBJ1-2	CSVELANYGYTF
TRBV6-5	TRBJ2-7	CASSYTFAGVSYEQYF
TRBV27	TRBJ2-6	CASSPLQGIPGANVLTF
TRBV4-1	TRBJ2-3	CASSRGTDGVTDTQYF
TRBV6-5	TRBJ2-7	CASMDGTSGLGEYF
TRBV7-6	TRBJ2-2	CASTPTGTTNTGELFF
TRBV6-5	TRBJ1-5	CASSSPTGDRNQPQHF
TRBV6-5	TRBJ1-2	CASSYSREQLGGYTF
TRBV19	TRBJ1-2	CASSMSSGTYGYTF
TRBV7-8	TRBJ1-5	CASSLRTVISNQPQHF
TRBV24-1	TRBJ2-7	CATSDRTGLAGDYEQYF
TRBV5-6	TRBJ1-1	CASRVSDTEAFF
TRBV7-2	TRBJ2-7	CASSLGGQGFEQYF
TRBV19	TRBJ1-3	CASSQGQGSPISGNTIYF
TRBV7-9	TRBJ2-1	CASSFRGSGSYNEQFF
TRBV2	TRBJ2-7	CASRGRHSYEQYF
TRBV30	TRBJ2-7	CAWSVSYEQYF
TRBV7-9	TRBJ1-5	CASSLGQGVSNQPQHF
TRBV5-1	TRBJ2-3	CASSTRGGDTQYF
TRBV2	TRBJ2-3	CASTIRGQSTDTQYF
TRBV4-2	TRBJ1-1	CASSRKRVWDFPFF
TRBV10-3	TRBJ2-7	CATKAPPGTTYYEQYF
TRBV4-1	TRBJ1-6	CASSQDAGQGGSPLHF
TRBV7-6	TRBJ1-3	CASSFGNTIYF
TRBV4-1	TRBJ2-3	CASSPIGQTSTDTQYF
TRBV6-5	TRBJ1-3	CASSQTVSSGNTIYF
TRBV19	TRBJ1-1	CASSLLGTGFNREAFF
TRBV19	TRBJ2-5	CASSIVPAETQYF
TRBV12-5	TRBJ2-1	CASGLVGTSGYNEQFF
TRBV28	TRBJ2-1	CASSLETTTYNEQFF
TRBV10-3	TRBJ1-4	CAISEGYGQDEKLFF
TRBV5-8	TRBJ2-3	CASSLAKTASTDTQYF
TRBV9	TRBJ2-7	CASSLRTGTGFHEQYF
TRBV19	TRBJ1-5	CASSSSGWGNQPQHF
TRBV7-2	TRBJ1-3	CASSFGAGNTIYF